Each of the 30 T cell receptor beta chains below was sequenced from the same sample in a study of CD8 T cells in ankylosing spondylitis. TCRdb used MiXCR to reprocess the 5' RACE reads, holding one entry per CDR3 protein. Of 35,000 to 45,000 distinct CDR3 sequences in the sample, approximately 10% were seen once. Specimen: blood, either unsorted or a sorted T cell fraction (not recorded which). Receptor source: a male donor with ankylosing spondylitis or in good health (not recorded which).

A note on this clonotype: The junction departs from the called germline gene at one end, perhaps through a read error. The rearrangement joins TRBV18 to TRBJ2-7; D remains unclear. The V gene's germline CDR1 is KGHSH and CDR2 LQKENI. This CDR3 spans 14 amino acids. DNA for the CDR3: TGTGCCAGCTTACCACAGTCTGAAGGTTACGAGCAGTACTTC. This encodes CASLPQSEGYEQYF.

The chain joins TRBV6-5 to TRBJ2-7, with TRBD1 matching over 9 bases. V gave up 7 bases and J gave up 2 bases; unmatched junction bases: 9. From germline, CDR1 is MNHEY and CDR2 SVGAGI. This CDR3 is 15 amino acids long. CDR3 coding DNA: TGTGCCAGCACAGAGGGACAGGGCAAGACCTACGAGCAGTACTTC. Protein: CASTEGQGKTYEQYF.

The CDR3: CATSRITGELFF. CDR3 sequence (DNA): TGTGCCACCAGTCGTATAACCGGGGAGCTGTTTTTT. V gene TRBV24-1 combines with J gene TRBJ2-2, with no clear D. Germline lookup yields CDR1 KGHDR and CDR2 SFDVKD. V was cut by 6 bases and J by 5 bases, with 6 bases left in between. This CDR3 is built from 12 residues.

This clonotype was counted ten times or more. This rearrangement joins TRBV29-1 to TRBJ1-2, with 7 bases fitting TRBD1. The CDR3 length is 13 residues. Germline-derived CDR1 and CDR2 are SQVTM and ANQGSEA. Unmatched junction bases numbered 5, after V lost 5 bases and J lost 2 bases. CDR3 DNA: TGCAGCGTTCGGACAGGATGGAACTATGGCTACACCTTC. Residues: CSVRTGWNYGYTF. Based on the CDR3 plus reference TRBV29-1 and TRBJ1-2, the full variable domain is SAVISQKPSRDICQRGTSLTIQCQVDSQVTMMFWYRQQPGQSLTLIATANQGSEATYESGFVIDKFPISRPNLTFSTLTVSNMSPEDSSIYLCSVRTGWNYGYTFGSGTRLTVV.

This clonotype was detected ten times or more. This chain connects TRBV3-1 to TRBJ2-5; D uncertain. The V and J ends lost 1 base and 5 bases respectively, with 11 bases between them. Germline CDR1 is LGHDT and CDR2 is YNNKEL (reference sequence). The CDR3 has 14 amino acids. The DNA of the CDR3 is TGTGCCAGCAGCCAAGGCCGACTTAGTGAGACCCAGTACTTC. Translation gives CASSQGRLSETQYF.

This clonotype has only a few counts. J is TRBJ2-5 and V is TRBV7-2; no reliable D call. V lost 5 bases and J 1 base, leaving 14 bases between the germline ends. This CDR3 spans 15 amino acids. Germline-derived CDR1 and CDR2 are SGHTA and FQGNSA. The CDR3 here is CASSPLRSRQETQYF. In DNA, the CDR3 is TGTGCCAGCAGCCCCCTCCGCTCCCGCCAAGAGACCCAGTACTTC.

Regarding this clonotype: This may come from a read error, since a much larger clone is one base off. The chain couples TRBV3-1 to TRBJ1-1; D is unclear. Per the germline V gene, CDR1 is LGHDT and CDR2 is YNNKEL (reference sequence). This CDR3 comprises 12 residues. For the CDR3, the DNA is TGTGCCGGCAGCCAAGCCCGCGGGGAAGCTTTCTTT. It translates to CAGSQARGEAFF.

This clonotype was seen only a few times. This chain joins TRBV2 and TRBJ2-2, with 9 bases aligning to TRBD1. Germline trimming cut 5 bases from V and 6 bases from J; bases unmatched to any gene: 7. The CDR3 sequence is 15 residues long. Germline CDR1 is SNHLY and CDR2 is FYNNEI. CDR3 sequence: CASSQQGQGSGELFF. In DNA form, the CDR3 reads TGTGCCAGCAGTCAACAGGGACAGGGATCCGGGGAGCTGTTTTTT.

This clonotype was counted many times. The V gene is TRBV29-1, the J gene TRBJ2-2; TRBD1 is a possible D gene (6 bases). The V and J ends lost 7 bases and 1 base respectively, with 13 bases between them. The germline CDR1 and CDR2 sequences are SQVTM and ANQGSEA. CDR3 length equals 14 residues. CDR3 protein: CSGGLGQNTGELFF. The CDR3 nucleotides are TGCAGCGGCGGCTTGGGACAGAACACCGGGGAGCTGTTTTTT.

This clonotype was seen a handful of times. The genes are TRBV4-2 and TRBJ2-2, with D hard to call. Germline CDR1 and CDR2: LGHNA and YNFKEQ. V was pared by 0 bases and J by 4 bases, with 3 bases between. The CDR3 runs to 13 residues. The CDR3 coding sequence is TGTGCCAGCAGCCAAGAGCTCACCGGGGAGCTGTTTTTT. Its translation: CASSQELTGELFF.

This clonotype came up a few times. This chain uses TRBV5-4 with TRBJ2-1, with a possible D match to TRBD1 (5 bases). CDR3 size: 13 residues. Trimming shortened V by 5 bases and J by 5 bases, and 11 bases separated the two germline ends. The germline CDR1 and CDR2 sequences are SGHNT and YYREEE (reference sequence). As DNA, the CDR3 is TGTGCCAGCAGTATTGACAGCGACAATGAGCAGTTCTTC. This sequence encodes CASSIDSDNEQFF.

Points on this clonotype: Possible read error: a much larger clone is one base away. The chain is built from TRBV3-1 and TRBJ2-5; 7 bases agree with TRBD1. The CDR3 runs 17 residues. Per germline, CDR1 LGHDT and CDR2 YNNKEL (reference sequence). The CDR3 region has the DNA TGTGCCTGCAGCCGTCGACAGGGTGCGGCGGACCAAGAGACCCAGTACTTC. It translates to CACSRRQGAADQETQYF.

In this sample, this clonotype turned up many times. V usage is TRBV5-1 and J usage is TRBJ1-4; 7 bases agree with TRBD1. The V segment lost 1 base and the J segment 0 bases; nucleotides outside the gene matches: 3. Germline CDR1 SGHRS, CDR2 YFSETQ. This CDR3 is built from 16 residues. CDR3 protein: CASSLTGVPTNEKLFF. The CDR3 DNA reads TGCGCCAGCAGCTTGACAGGGGTACCAACTAATGAAAAACTGTTTTTT. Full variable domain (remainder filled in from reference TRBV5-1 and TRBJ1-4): KAGVTQTPRYLIKTRGQQVTLSCSPISGHRSVSWYQQTPGQGLQFLFEYFSETQRNKGNFPGRFSGRQFSNSRSEMNVSTLELGDSALYLCASSLTGVPTNEKLFFGSGTQLSVL.

As DNA, the CDR3 is TGTGCCTGGAGGAGTCGTGGGACTAGTTGGGAGCAGTACTTC. Its translation is CAWRSRGTSWEQYF. The chain is built from TRBV30 and TRBJ2-7, with 8 bases lining up with TRBD2. V gave up 3 bases and J gave up 7 bases; unmatched junction bases: 11. The CDR3 consists of 14 residues. Germline V lookup: CDR1 GTSNPN, CDR2 SVGIG (reference sequence).

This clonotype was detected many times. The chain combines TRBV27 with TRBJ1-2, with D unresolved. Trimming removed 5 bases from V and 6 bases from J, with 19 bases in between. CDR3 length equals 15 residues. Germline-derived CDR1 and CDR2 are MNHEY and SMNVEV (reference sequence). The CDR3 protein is CASSASRESVHGYTF. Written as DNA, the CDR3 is TGTGCCAGCAGTGCGTCCCGGGAGAGTGTCCATGGCTACACCTTC.

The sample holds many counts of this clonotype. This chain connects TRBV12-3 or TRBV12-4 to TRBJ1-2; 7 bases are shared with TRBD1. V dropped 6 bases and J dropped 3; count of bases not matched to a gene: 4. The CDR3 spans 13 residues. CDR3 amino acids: CASRKTGDYGYTF. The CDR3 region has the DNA TGTGCCAGCAGAAAAACAGGGGACTATGGCTACACCTTC.

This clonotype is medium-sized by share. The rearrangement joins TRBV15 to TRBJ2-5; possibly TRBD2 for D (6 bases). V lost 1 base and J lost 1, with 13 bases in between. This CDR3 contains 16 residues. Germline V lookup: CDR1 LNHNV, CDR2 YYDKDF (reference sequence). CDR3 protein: CATSRGGGTSQETQYF. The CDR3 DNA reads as TGTGCCACCAGCAGAGGGGGAGGAACTAGCCAAGAGACCCAGTACTTC.

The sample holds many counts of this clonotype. CDR3 DNA: TGTGCCAGCAGCCGACGGGGGGACCTTGGCTACACCTTC. Encoded protein: CASSRRGDLGYTF. This chain connects TRBV12-3 or TRBV12-4 to TRBJ1-2; the D gene is possibly TRBD1 (5 bases). The length of the CDR3 is 13 residues. The V end was cut by 6 bases, the J end by 7 bases, with 15 bases between.

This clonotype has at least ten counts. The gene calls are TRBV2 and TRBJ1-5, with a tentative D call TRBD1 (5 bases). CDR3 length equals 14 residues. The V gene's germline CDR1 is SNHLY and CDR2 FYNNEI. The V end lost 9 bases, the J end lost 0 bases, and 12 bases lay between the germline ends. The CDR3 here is CARGGSSSNQPQHF. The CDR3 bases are TGTGCCAGGGGGGGGAGTTCTAGCAATCAGCCCCAGCATTTT.

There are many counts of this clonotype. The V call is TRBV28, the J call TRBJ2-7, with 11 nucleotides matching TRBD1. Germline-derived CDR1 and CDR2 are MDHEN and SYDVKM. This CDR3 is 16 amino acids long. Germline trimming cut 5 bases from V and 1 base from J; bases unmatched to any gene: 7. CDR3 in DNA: TGTGCCAGCAGTCTCTCCGGGACAGGGGGTTCCTACGAGCAGTACTTC. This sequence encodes CASSLSGTGGSYEQYF.

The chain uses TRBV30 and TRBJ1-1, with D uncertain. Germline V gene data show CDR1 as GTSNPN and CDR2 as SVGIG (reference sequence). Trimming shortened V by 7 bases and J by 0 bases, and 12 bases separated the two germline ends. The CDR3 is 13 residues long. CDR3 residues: CAFAEPMNTEAFF. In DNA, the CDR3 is TGTGCCTTCGCTGAGCCTATGAACACTGAAGCTTTCTTT.

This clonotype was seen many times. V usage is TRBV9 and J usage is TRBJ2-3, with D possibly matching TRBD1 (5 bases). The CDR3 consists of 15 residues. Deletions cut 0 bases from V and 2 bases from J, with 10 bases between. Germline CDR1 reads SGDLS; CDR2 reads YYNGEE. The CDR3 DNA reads TGTGCCAGCAGCGTAGGGGTACAGGACACAGATACGCAGTATTTT. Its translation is CASSVGVQDTDTQYF.

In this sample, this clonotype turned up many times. CDR3 sequence (DNA): TGCAGTGCAAAGCTCAGGGGAAAGAATGGCTACACCTTC. Its protein is CSAKLRGKNGYTF. The chain has TRBV20-1 and TRBJ1-2; a weak D match, TRBD1 (6 bases). Trimming stripped 6 bases from V and 6 bases from J, with 17 bases between. This CDR3 has 13 residues. Germline lookup yields CDR1 DFQATT and CDR2 SNEGSKA (reference sequence).

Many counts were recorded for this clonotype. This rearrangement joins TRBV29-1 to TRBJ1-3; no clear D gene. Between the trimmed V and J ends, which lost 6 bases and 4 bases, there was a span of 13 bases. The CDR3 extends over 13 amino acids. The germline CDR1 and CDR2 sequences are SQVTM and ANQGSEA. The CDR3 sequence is CSVQDTAGNTIYF. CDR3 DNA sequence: TGCAGCGTCCAGGATACGGCAGGAAACACCATATATTTT.

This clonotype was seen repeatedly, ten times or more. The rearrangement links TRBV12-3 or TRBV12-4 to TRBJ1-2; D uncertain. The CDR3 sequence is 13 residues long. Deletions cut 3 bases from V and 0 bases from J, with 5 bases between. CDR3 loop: CASSLRTNYGYTF. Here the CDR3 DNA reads TGTGCCAGCAGTTTGAGGACTAACTATGGCTACACCTTC.

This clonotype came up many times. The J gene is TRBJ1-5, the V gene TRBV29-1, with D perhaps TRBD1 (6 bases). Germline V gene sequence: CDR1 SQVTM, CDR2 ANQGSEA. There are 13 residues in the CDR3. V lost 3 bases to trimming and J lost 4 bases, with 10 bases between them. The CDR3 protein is CSVELGGNQPQHF. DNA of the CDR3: TGCAGCGTTGAGCTAGGGGGGAATCAGCCCCAGCATTTT.

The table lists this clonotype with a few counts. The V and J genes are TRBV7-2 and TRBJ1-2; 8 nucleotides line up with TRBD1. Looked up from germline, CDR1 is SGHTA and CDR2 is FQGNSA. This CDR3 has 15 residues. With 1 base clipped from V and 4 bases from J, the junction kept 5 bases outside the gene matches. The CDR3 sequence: CASSLGGQGVYGYTF. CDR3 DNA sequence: TGTGCCAGCAGCTTAGGAGGACAGGGAGTCTATGGCTACACCTTC.

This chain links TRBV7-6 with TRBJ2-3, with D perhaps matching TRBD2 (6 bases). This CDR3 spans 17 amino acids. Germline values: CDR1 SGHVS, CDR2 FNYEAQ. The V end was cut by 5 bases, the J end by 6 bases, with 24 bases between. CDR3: CASSQRRGGTSVDTQYF. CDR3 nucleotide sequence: TGTGCCAGCAGCCAACGGCGTGGGGGGACGTCCGTCGATACGCAGTATTTT.

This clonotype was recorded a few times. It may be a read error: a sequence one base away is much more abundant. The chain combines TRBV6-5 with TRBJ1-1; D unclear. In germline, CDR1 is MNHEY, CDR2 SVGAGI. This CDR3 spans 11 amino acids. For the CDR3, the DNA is TGTACCAGCAGTTACGGGTTTGAAGCTTTCTTT. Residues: CTSSYGFEAFF.

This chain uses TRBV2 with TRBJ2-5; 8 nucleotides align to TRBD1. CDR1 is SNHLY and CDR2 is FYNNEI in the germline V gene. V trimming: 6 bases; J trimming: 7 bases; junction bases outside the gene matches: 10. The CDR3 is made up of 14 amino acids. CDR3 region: CASSRSRGLGTQYF. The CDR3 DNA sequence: TGTGCCAGCAGCCGGTCCAGGGGGCTCGGGACCCAGTACTTC.